A selection of T cell receptor beta chains follows, all from one sample in a study of T cells in Graves' hyperthyroidism and ophthalmopathy. A single record per CDR3 protein comes from TCRdb applying MiXCR to the multiplex PCR reads. The table shows hundreds of thousands of distinct CDR3 sequences, with more than 12% occurring only once. Sequencing was performed on blood. These receptors came from a woman aged 30 to 39 with Graves' hyperthyroidism. Each CDR3 is given with its conserved first and last residue. The order of the fields is J gene, V gene, clone size, D gene, CDR3 DNA, CDR3 protein. The D gene is left open where the match is weak. A row's size may be missing; if present it is once, few, many or a size class.

>TRBJ2-3|TRBV28|.|TRBD2
TGTGCCAGCAGTTTATGGTCTAGCGGGAGTTCAGATACGCAGTATTTT
CASSLWSSGSSDTQYF
>TRBJ1-1|TRBV5-1|many|TRBD1
TGCGCCAGCAGCTTCTCGGCTCGACAGGGGACTACTGAAGCTTTCTTT
CASSFSARQGTTEAFF
>TRBJ1-2|TRBV12-3/TRBV12-4|many|TRBD1
TGTGCCAGCAGTCCGGGGACAGAATACTATGGCTACACCTTC
CASSPGTEYYGYTF
>TRBJ2-6|TRBV28|few|.
TGTGCCAGCACATTCGCTGGGGCCAACGTCCTGACTTTC
CASTFAGANVLTF
>TRBJ2-3|TRBV7-2|many|TRBD2
TGTGCCAGCAGCTTAGGGACTAGCGGGAGAGGGGCAGATACGCAGTATTTT
CASSLGTSGRGADTQYF
>TRBJ2-7|TRBV27|many|.
TGTGCCAGCAGTTCAGGGGCCACCATCAACGAGCAGTACTTC
CASSSGATINEQYF
>TRBJ1-6|TRBV9|.|.
TGTGCCAGCAGCGTAGTGGGGGCAGGAGATTCACCCCTCCACTTT
CASSVVGAGDSPLHF
>TRBJ2-3|TRBV20-1|.|.
TGCAGTACTAGAGACCGGACTACCCGCACAGATACGCAGTATTTT
CSTRDRTTRTDTQYF
>TRBJ2-3|TRBV20-1|many|TRBD2
TGCAGTGGGTTGGAGCGGGAGGGCCGGTTTGTAGATACGCAGTATTTT
CSGLEREGRFVDTQYF
>TRBJ2-7|TRBV28|.|TRBD1
TGTGCCAGCAGTTTAACGGGACAGGGGCTCCACGAGCAGTACTTC
CASSLTGQGLHEQYF
>TRBJ1-1|TRBV11-2|.|.
TGTGCCAGCAGCTTTTTGGCCGCCACTGAAGCTTTCTTT
CASSFLAATEAFF
>TRBJ2-5|TRBV10-3|few|.
TGTGCCATCAGTCTTGGCGGGGATGCAGAGACCCAGTACTTC
CAISLGGDAETQYF
>TRBJ2-7|TRBV28|once|.
TGTGCCAGCAGTCCCGCTACGCCGGAGGGCCAAGGATACGAGCAGTACTTC
CASSPATPEGQGYEQYF
>TRBJ1-1|TRBV7-9|many|.
TGTGCCAGCAGCGTGAACACTGAAGCTTTCTTT
CASSVNTEAFF
>TRBJ1-1|TRBV18|many|TRBD1
TGTGCCAGCTCGCTAAACAGGGGGGCGATGAACACTGAAGCTTTCTTT
CASSLNRGAMNTEAFF
>TRBJ2-5|TRBV3-1|many|.
TGTGCCAGCAGCCACACGACAGAAGAGACCCAGTACTTC
CASSHTTEETQYF
>TRBJ1-1|TRBV20-1|many|TRBD1
TGCAGTGCTAGACACGCCGGGACAGGGGGCTTGAACACTGAAGCTTTCTTT
CSARHAGTGGLNTEAFF
>TRBJ2-3|TRBV5-1|many|TRBD2
TGCGCCAGCAGCCCCCGGGTCGGGGGAGGGACAGATACGCAGTATTTT
CASSPRVGGGTDTQYF
>TRBJ2-7|TRBV5-1|many|TRBD2
TGCGCCAGCAGCAAGGGGGGAGCGGGGGACTACGAGCAGTACTTC
CASSKGGAGDYEQYF
>TRBJ2-1|TRBV6-5|.|.
TGTGCCAGCAGTTACGAACAGAGCTCCTACAATGAGCAGTTCTTC
CASSYEQSSYNEQFF
>TRBJ1-1|TRBV27|.|.
TGTGCCAGCAGTTTAATGGGGGGCTTGCCGAACACTGAAGCTTTCTTT
CASSLMGGLPNTEAFF
>TRBJ2-1|TRBV7-9|.|TRBD2
TGTGCCAGCAGCTCCTCCGGGACTAGCGGGAGGGTCGTCCCCTCCTACAATGAGCAGTTCTTC
CASSSSGTSGRVVPSYNEQFF
>TRBJ2-7|TRBV29-1|many|.
TGCAGCGTTGGCCAGGACGCCTACGAGCAGTACTTC
CSVGQDAYEQYF
>TRBJ2-7|TRBV12-3/TRBV12-4|many|TRBD2
TGTGCCAGCAGGGGACTAGCGGGAGGGAAGAGCTCCTACGAGCAGTACTTC
CASRGLAGGKSSYEQYF
>TRBJ2-1|TRBV7-9|many|.
TGTGCCAGCAGCTTACAATCATGGATCAATGAGCAGTTCTTC
CASSLQSWINEQFF
>TRBJ2-7|TRBV3-1|many|.
TGTGCCAGCAGCCACCCCTCCTACGAGCAGTACTTC
CASSHPSYEQYF
>TRBJ2-1|TRBV30|many|TRBD2
TGTGCCTGGAGTGTGGGAGCGGGAGGGTTGGATGAGCAGTTCTTC
CAWSVGAGGLDEQFF
>TRBJ2-7|TRBV20-1|many|TRBD1
TGCAGTGCCAACGGGGGACAGGGGTCTTCCTACGAGCAGTACTTC
CSANGGQGSSYEQYF
>TRBJ1-6|TRBV10-3|.|.
TGTGCCATCAGTGAGTTGGGGCCTGAAAATTCACCCCTCCACTTT
CAISELGPENSPLHF
>TRBJ2-2|TRBV5-1|.|TRBD2
TGCGCCAGCAGCTTGGTCGGGAGGGCGAACACCGGGGAGCTGTTTTTT
CASSLVGRANTGELFF
>TRBJ2-7|TRBV20-1|few|.
TGCAGTGCTACGGGCGCTCCGGGCACCTACGAGCAGTACTTC
CSATGAPGTYEQYF
>TRBJ2-1|TRBV27|many|TRBD1
TGTGCCACCACCCCCAAGGGGGGACAGGTTCCTTACAATGAGCAGTTCTTC
CATTPKGGQVPYNEQFF
>TRBJ2-1|TRBV29-1|few|TRBD1
TGCAGCGTTGACGTCGGGGACAGGGGGCACAATGAGCAGTTCTTC
CSVDVGDRGHNEQFF
>TRBJ1-4|TRBV7-2|few|.
TGTGCCAGCAGCCTAGGGGAAAATGAAAAACTGTTTTTT
CASSLGENEKLFF
>TRBJ1-6|TRBV3-1|many|.
TGTGCCAGCAGCCAAGTCGGGAGTAATTCACCCCTCCACTTT
CASSQVGSNSPLHF
>TRBJ2-1|TRBV6-1|few|TRBD2
TGTGCCAGCAGTGAAGCGGGACTAGCGGCTTACAATGAGCAGTTCTTC
CASSEAGLAAYNEQFF
>TRBJ1-2|TRBV27|many|.
TGTGCCAGCACCATGCGGGGGAGCGGCTATGGCTACACCTTC
CASTMRGSGYGYTF
>TRBJ2-7|TRBV28|many|TRBD2
TGTGCCAGCAGTTCGGGACTAGCGGGAGGCGAGCAGTACTTC
CASSSGLAGGEQYF
>TRBJ2-3|TRBV20-1|once|TRBD2
TGCAGTGCTAGAACGGGAGGGGGCACAGATACGCAGTATTTT
CSARTGGGTDTQYF
>TRBJ2-1|TRBV13|many|.
TGTGCCAGCGGAAGGGCTCTCAAAACGCTAAGTGTACACAATGAGCAGTTCTTC
CASGRALKTLSVHNEQFF
>TRBJ2-3|TRBV11-1|many|TRBD1
TGTGCCAGCAGCTTACCGGGACAGCACCTTTACACAGATACGCAGTATTTT
CASSLPGQHLYTDTQYF
>TRBJ1-2|TRBV27|.|TRBD1
TGTGCCAGCAGTTTCGGGACAGGGGCACGTGGCTACACCTTC
CASSFGTGARGYTF
>TRBJ2-1|TRBV6-1|few|TRBD2
TGTGCCAGCAGTGAACCCGCCGGGACTAGCGCTAACAATGAGCAGTTCTTC
CASSEPAGTSANNEQFF
>TRBJ2-1|TRBV15|many|TRBD1
TGTGCCACCAGCAGAGATAGGGACAGGGGGCCCGGCTCCTACAATGAGCAGTTCTTC
CATSRDRDRGPGSYNEQFF
>TRBJ1-4|TRBV28|few|.
TGTGCCAGCAGTCCCATTTGGGTGTTGGGTGGGGCTAATGAAAAACTGTTTTTT
CASSPIWVLGGANEKLFF
>TRBJ2-1|TRBV7-9|few|.
TGTGCCAGCAGCTCTGATACACCGAGCTCCTACAATGAGCAGTTCTTC
CASSSDTPSSYNEQFF
>TRBJ2-4|TRBV18|many|TRBD2
TGTGCCAGCTCACCAGGGGGAGGGCAAGACATTCAGTACTTC
CASSPGGGQDIQYF
>TRBJ2-1|TRBV5-1|.|.
TGCGCCAGCAGCTTGGCCCTATCAAGCTCCTACAATGAGCAGTTCTTC
CASSLALSSSYNEQFF
>TRBJ1-1|TRBV28|.|.
TGTGCCAGCAGCCAATCTCCCGAGCCCCTTGAAGCTTTCTTT
CASSQSPEPLEAFF
>TRBJ2-1|TRBV28|once|.
TGTGCCAGCAGTCTTCCAGCGACAGTTAATGAGCAGTTCTTC
CASSLPATVNEQFF
>TRBJ2-1|TRBV5-1|many|TRBD2
TGCGCCAGCAGCATAACGAGCGGGAGGGGATACAATGAGCAGTTCTTC
CASSITSGRGYNEQFF
>TRBJ1-5|TRBV7-2|many|.
TGTGCCAGCAGCTTACGGAGGGGGAACCAGCCCCAGCATTTT
CASSLRRGNQPQHF
>TRBJ2-7|TRBV20-1|many|.
TGCAGTGCTCTCCTCCCCTATGAGCAGTACTTC
CSALLPYEQYF
>TRBJ2-7|TRBV3-1|.|.
TGTGCCAGCAGCCAAGCTTCCGGGGGACCCTCCTACGAGCAGTACTTC
CASSQASGGPSYEQYF
>TRBJ1-4|TRBV3-1|many|.
TGTGCCAGCAGCCGTGGGGGTTTTGGTGAAAAACTGTTTTTT
CASSRGGFGEKLFF
>TRBJ2-2|TRBV9|few|TRBD2
TGTGCCAGCAGCGCCGCCGCTGCGGGAGGGCCGGCAGGGGAGCTGTTTTTT
CASSAAAAGGPAGELFF
>TRBJ2-7|TRBV11-2|.|.
TGTGCCAGCAGCTCCGGGGCTAGCCCCTCCTACGAGCAGTACTTC
CASSSGASPSYEQYF
>TRBJ2-1|TRBV3-1|.|TRBD2
TGTGCCAGCAGCCAACCGGGAAGGGGTAGCGGGAGCCAGTTCTTC
CASSQPGRGSGSQFF
>TRBJ2-7|TRBV2|few|.
TGTGCCAGCAGTGAAGGCGCAGACTCCTACGAGCAGTACTTC
CASSEGADSYEQYF
>TRBJ2-7|TRBV28|many|.
TGTGCCAGCCACCTAGGTGGGGCCCTCCGGAGCTCCTACGAGCAGTACTTC
CASHLGGALRSSYEQYF